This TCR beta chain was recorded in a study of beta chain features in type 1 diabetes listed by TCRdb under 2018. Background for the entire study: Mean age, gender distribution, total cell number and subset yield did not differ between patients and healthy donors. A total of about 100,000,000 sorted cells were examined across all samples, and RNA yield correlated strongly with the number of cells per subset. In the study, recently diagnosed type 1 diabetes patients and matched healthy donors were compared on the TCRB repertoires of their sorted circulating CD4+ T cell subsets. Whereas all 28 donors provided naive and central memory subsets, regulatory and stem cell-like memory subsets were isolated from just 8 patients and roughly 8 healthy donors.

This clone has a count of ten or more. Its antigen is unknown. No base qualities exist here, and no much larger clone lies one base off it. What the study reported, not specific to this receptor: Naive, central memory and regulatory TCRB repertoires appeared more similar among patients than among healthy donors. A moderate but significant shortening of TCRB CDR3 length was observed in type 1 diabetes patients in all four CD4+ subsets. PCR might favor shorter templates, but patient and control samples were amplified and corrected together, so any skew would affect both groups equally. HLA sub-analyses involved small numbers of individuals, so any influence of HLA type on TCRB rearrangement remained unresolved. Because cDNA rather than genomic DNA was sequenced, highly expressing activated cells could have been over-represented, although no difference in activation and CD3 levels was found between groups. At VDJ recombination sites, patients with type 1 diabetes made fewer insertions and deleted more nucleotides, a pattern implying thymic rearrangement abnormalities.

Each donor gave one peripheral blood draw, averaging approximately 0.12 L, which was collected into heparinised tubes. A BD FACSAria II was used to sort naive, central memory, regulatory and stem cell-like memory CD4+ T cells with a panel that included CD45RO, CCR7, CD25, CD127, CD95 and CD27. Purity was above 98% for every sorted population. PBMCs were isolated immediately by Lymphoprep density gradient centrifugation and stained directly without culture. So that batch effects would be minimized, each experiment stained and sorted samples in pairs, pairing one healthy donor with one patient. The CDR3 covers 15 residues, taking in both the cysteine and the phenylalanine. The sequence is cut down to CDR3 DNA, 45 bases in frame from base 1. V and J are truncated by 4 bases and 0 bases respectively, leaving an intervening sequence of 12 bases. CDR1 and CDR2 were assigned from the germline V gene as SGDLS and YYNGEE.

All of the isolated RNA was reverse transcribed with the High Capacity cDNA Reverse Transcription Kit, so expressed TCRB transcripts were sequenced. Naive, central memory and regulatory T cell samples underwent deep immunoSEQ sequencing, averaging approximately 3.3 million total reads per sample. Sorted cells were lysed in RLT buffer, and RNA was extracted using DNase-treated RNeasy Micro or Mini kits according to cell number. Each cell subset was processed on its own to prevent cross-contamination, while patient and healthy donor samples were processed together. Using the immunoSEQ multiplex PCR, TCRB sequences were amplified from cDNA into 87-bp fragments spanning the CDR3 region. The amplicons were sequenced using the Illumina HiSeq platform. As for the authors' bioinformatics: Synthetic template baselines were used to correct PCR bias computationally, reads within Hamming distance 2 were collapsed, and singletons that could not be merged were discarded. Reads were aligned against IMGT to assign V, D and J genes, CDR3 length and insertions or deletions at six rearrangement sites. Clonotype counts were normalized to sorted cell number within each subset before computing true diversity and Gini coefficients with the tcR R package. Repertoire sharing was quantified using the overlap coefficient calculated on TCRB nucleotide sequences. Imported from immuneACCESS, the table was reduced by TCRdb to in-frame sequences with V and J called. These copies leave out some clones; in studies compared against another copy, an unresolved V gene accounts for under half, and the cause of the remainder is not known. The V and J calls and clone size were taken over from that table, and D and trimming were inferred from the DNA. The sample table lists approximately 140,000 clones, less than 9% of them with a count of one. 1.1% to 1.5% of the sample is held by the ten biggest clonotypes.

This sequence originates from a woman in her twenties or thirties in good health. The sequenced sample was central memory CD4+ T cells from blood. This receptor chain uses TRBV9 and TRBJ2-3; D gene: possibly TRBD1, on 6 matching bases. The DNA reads TGTGCCAGCAGCACACAGGGAACTAGCACAGATACGCAGTATTTT. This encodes CASSTQGTSTDTQYF.